This T cell receptor (beta chain) was documented in a study of glioma-infiltrating T cells. Study-wide findings and caveats: Tissue and blood shared very few CDR3 sequences. Non-neoplastic patients had below-expected tissue-blood divergence, while all gliomas exceeded expectation.

This CDR3 is built from 15 residues. Germline-derived CDR1 and CDR2 are SGHRS and YFSETQ. The V end lost 0 bases, the J end lost 2 bases, and 10 bases lay between the germline ends. TCR alpha and beta CDR3 regions were amplified from RNA using iRepertoire nested multiplex PCR. For one-step reverse transcription and amplification, roughly 85-450 ng of tissue mRNA or PBMC total RNA was used. Via MiXCR, TCRdb re-called the multiplex PCR reads, giving one row per CDR3 protein. There are around 190,000 distinct CDR3 sequences in the sample; under 55% occur only once, and around 5.3% lies in the top ten. This clonotype was counted a few times. Its antigen is as yet unknown.

This chain links TRBV5-1 with TRBJ2-3; possible D gene TRBD1, 5 bases. Source material: glioma tissue, nonneoplastic brain tissue, or PBMCs (not recorded which). The source of this sequence is a human donor with low-grade glioma or glioblastoma, undergoing nonglioma brain surgery, or in good health (not recorded which). CDR3 bases: TGCGCCAGCAGCTTGGTATCCAGGGACACAGATACGCAGTATTTT. It specifies CASSLVSRDTDTQYF.